The clone carrying this TCR beta chain has a handful of counts. Germline V gene lookup returns CDR1 MNHEY and CDR2 SVGAGI. This CDR3 has 14 amino acids. The ends were cut back, 5 bases at V and 5 bases at J, with 12 bases in the middle. The data are from a study of blood T cell repertoires in COVID-19. Clones were read by immunoSEQ multiplex PCR, and TCRdb kept only the in-frame ones, dropping some. The sample has 150,000 or so clones, 65% to 90% seen once. This clonotype originated in a woman aged 60-75 years with COVID-19, enrolled during active disease. The V and J genes are TRBV6-5 and TRBJ2-2, with TRBD2 as a possible D gene (6 bases). The sample consisted of peripheral blood. For the CDR3, the DNA is TGTGCCAGCAGTCCGATCGGGGGAACCGGGGAGCTGTTTTTT. It translates to CASSPIGGTGELFF.